The T cell receptor beta chain under discussion was sequenced for a study of T-cell memory formation after mild COVID-19. For the study at large: TCR clustering was largely donor specific. General study points: Cross-reactive memory apparently joined, as some responding clones appeared in pre-infection memory. Clones that shrank (day 15 to 85) were balanced CD4/CD8, whereas later expanders leaned CD4+.

Employing constant-segment primers, 5'RACE generated TCR alpha and TCR beta cDNA libraries bearing sample barcodes and UMIs. TCRdb redid the calling of the 5' RACE reads with MiXCR, one entry per CDR3 protein. The sample records about 600,000 distinct CDR3 sequences, roughly 21% being singletons. Note on this clonotype: Antigen specificity is unknown.

V shed 3 bases and J shed 5 bases, with 17 bases lying between them. Germline values: CDR1 KGHSH, CDR2 LQKENI. The CDR3 extends over 16 amino acids. This sequence originates from an adult woman who had mild COVID-19 (a few samples of this study predate the infection). Cell type and time point are not known. The sample comprised PBMCs or a T cell subset sorted from them (not recorded which). The chain has TRBV18 and TRBJ2-1; D is unresolved. DNA for the CDR3: TGTGCCAGCTCACCCGACTCGATAGGACGGCACAATGAGCAGTTCTTC. As protein: CASSPDSIGRHNEQFF. The full variable domain, rest sourced from reference TRBV18 and TRBJ2-1, is NAGVMQNPRHLVRRRGQEARLRCSPMKGHSHVYWYRQLPEEGLKFMVYLQKENIIDESGMPKERFSAEFPKEGPSILRIQQVVRGDSAAYFCASSPDSIGRHNEQFFGPGTRLTVL.